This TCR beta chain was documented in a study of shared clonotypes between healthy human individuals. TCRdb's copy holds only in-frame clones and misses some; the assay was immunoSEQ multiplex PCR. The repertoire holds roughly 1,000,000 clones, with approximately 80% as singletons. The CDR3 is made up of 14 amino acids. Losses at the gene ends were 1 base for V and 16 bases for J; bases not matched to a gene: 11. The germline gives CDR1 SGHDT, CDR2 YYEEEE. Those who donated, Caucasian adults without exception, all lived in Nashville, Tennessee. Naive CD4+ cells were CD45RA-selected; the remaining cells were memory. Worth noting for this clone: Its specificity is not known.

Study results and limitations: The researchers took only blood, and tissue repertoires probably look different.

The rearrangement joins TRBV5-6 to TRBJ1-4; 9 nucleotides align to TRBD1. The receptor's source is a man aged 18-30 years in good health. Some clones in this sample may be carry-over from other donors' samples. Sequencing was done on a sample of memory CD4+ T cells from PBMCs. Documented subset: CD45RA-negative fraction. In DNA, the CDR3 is TGTGCCAGCAGCTTGTCACAGGGGGCGGGCGGCGAGTTTTTT. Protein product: CASSLSQGAGGEFF.